This T cell receptor beta chain was captured by sequencing in a study of CD4+ T cells in melanoma. Clones were sequenced by immunoSEQ multiplex PCR, and TCRdb holds only the in-frame ones, with some missing. The sample includes about 110,000 clones, over 80% of them seen just once. Unmatched junction bases numbered 4, after V lost 0 bases and J lost 8 bases. The length of the CDR3 is 14 residues. Germline CDR1 and CDR2: SGDLS and YYNGEE. The sequenced sample was peripheral blood. The chain employs TRBV9 and TRBJ2-1, with 8 bases identical to TRBD2. The sequence came from a human donor with melanoma. CDR3 amino acids: CASSVAGLVYEQFF. As DNA, the CDR3 is TGTGCCAGCAGCGTAGCGGGACTAGTATATGAGCAGTTCTTC.